Following are 3 T cell receptor beta chains from one sample sequenced in a study of radiotherapy plus CTLA-4 blockade in lung cancer. Profiling relied on immunoSEQ multiplex PCR, and the TCRdb table lists in-frame clones only, not all of them. The table lists about 72,000 clones, approximately 80% of them singletons. The sequenced sample was peripheral blood, obtained from a patient treated with radiotherapy plus ipilimumab. Every receptor here comes from a human donor with non-small cell lung cancer who had a partial response to radiotherapy plus ipilimumab.

The chain has TRBV4-1 and TRBJ2-5, with TRBD2 identical over 8 bases. The CDR3 has 15 amino acids. Germline V lookup: CDR1 MGHRA, CDR2 YSYEKL. The trim removed 1 base at V and 11 bases at J, leaving 12 bases unmatched. This CDR3 is CASSQAGGPRREQYF. DNA for the CDR3: TGCGCCAGCAGCCAAGCGGGGGGGCCTAGGCGGGAGCAGTACTTC.

The chain employs TRBV9 and TRBJ1-5; TRBD1 might be the D (5 bases). CDR1 SGDLS and CDR2 YYNGEE come from the germline V gene. This CDR3 is 13 amino acids long. The V end lost 5 bases, the J end lost 7 bases, and 13 bases lay between the germline ends. CDR3 protein: CASSLREEQPQHF. The CDR3 nucleotides read TGTGCCAGCAGTCTCAGGGAGGAACAGCCCCAGCATTTT.

The V and J genes are TRBV2 and TRBJ2-5; a weak D match, TRBD1 (6 bases). V gave up 7 bases and J gave up 5 bases, with 29 bases separating them. CDR1 is SNHLY, CDR2 FYNNEI, per germline. The length of the CDR3 is 18 residues. CDR3 bases: TGTGCCAGCACTATCGGAAAAGGGGAGCGGATGAGGGGGGAGACCCAGTACTTC. Its translation is CASTIGKGERMRGETQYF.